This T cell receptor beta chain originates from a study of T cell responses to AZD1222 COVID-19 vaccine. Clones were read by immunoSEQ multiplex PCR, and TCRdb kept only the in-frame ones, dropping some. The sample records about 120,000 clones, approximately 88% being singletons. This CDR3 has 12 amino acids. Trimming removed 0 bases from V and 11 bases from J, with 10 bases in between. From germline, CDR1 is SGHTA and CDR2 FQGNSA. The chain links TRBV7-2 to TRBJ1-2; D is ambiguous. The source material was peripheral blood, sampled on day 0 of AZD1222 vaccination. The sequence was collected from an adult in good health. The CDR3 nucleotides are TGTGCCAGCAGCTTAGCTAGGCAGGTTTACACCTTC. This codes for CASSLARQVYTF.